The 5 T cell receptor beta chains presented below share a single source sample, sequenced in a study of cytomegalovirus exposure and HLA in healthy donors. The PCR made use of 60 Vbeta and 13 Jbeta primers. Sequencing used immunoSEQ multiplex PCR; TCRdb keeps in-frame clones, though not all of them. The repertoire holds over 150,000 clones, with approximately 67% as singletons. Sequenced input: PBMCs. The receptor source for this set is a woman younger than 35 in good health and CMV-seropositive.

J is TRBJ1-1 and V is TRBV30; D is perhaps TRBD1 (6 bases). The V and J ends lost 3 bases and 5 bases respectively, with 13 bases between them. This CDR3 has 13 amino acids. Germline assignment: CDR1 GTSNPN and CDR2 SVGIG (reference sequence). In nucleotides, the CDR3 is TGTGCCTGGAGAGAACAGGGATGGACTGAAGCTTTCTTT. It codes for CAWREQGWTEAFF. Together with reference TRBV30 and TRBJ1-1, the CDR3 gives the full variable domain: SQTIHQWPATLVQPVGSPLSLECTVEGTSNPNLYWYRQAAGRGLQLLFYSVGIGQISSEVPQNLSASRPQDRQFILSSKKLLLSDSGFYLCAWREQGWTEAFFGQGTRLTVV.

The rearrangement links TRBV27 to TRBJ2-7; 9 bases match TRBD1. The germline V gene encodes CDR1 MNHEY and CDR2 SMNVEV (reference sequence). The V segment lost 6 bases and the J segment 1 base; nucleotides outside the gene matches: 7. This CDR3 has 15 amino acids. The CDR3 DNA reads TGTGCCAGCAGGGGGACCGGGACAGGGTCCTACGAGCAGTACTTC. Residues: CASRGTGTGSYEQYF.

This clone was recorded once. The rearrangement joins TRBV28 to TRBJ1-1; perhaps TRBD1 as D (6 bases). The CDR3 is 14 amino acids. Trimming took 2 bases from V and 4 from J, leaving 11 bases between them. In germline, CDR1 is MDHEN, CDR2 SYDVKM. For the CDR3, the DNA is TGTGCCAGCAGTTTAGCGAACAGGGCCACTGAAGCTTTCTTT. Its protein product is CASSLANRATEAFF. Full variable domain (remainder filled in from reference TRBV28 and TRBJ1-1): DVKVTQSSRYLVKRTGEKVFLECVQDMDHENMFWYRQDPGLGLRLIYFSYDVKMKEKGDIPEGYSVSREKKERFSLILESASTNQTSMYLCASSLANRATEAFFGQGTRLTVV.

CDR3 coding DNA: TGTGCCAGCAGCCGGCGGGGGTCCTCCTACGAGCAGTACTTC. It translates to CASSRRGSSYEQYF. The chain recombines TRBV4-2 with TRBJ2-7; 7 bases align to TRBD2. Germline CDR1 is LGHNA and CDR2 is YNFKEQ. The CDR3 length is 14 residues. The V segment lost 4 bases and the J segment 0 bases; nucleotides outside the gene matches: 3.

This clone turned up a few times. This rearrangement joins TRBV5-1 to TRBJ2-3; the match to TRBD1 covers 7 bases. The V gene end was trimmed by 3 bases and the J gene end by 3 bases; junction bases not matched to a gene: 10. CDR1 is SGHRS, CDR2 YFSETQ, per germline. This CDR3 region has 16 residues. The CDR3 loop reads CASSSGERGRTDTQYF. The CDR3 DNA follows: TGCGCCAGCAGCTCCGGGGAAAGGGGGCGGACAGATACGCAGTATTTT.